Listed below are T cell receptor beta chains from one sample, sequenced in a study of shared clonotypes between healthy human individuals. The protocol was immunoSEQ multiplex PCR, while the TCRdb copy is restricted to in-frame clones and leaves out a portion. The data contain about 460,000 clones, over 60% of them singletons. The specimen was PBMCs. The receptor source for this set is a woman between 40 and 50 years old in good health. Some clones in this sample may be carry-over from other donors' samples. The conserved cysteine and the conserved F or W are not part of the CDR3 here.

V,J,CDR3
TRBV18,TRBJ1-5,ASSYSGSNQPQH
TRBV11-2,TRBJ2-7,ASSLGVGAGEQY
TRBV14,TRBJ2-7,ASSQDTYEQY
TRBV18,TRBJ2-2,ASSPNQMDGANTGELF
TRBV18,TRBJ2-7,ASSPSAGGLYYEQY
TRBV14,TRBJ1-2,ASSQDPDGWAGYT
TRBV2,TRBJ2-7,ASSGGTGGTYEQY
TRBV30,TRBJ2-3,AWGAGFHSVY
TRBV29-1,TRBJ1-5,SVEGTDNQPQH
TRBV13,TRBJ2-7,ASSSTSKRGSYEQY
TRBV7-6,TRBJ2-1,ASSLATGGSYNEQF
TRBV7-3,TRBJ1-5,ASSLRWGNQPQH
TRBV7-8,TRBJ1-1,ASSLGSGGNTEAF
TRBV6-6,TRBJ2-6,ASRRGRSGANVLT
TRBV7-9,TRBJ2-2,ASRKGWEPTGELF
TRBV4-2,TRBJ1-2,ASRPGTNYGYT
TRBV7-9,TRBJ2-5,ASSLEVNWETQY
TRBV5-1,TRBJ2-3,ASSTNRDSVTDTQY
TRBV28,TRBJ1-5,ASSFPPGTVHQPQH
TRBV5-8,TRBJ2-5,ASSLSPGQGAGETQY
TRBV7-9,TRBJ2-2,ASSFSAGRASTGELF
TRBV12-1,TRBJ2-7,ASSVGQDSYEQY
TRBV9,TRBJ2-3,ASSTSSGFTDTQY
TRBV18,TRBJ2-1,ASSPPQREIDNEQF
TRBV2,TRBJ1-1,ASSWTAMNTGAF
TRBV4-2,TRBJ2-2,ASSQDRRVTGELF
TRBV5-4,TRBJ2-7,ASSSSTGTSIYEQY
TRBV7-2,TRBJ1-5,ASSQDRVRDQPQH
TRBV19,TRBJ2-2,ASSLGRGAGGTGELF
TRBV28,TRBJ1-2,AVTGFYGYT
TRBV30,TRBJ1-4,AWSVNEKLF
TRBV28,TRBJ2-2,ASSSTSGSGSDAGELF
TRBV7-8,TRBJ2-7,ASSLSMRAGGVYEQY
TRBV5-1,TRBJ1-2,ASSFAGIIYGYT
TRBV29-1,TRBJ2-7,SVGGGQGSSYEQY
TRBV28,TRBJ1-5,ASSWERGSAGNQPQH
TRBV5-4,TRBJ2-7,ASSRSGSAFHEQY
TRBV18,TRBJ1-1,ASSPKTAYTEAF
TRBV10-2,TRBJ2-3,ASRRRGQRTDTQY
TRBV12-5,TRBJ2-2,ASGPGQYPNTGELF
TRBV29-1,TRBJ2-2,SGEGGAGGELF
TRBV27,TRBJ2-7,ASSNFGLGRYEQY
TRBV10-3,TRBJ1-4,AISDSGGDEKLF
TRBV13,TRBJ2-7,ASSFGVDWYEQY
TRBV19,TRBJ1-4,ASSMADATNEKLF
TRBV2,TRBJ2-7,ASSPSGRAFNEQY
TRBV30,TRBJ2-1,AWSVGQYNEQF
TRBV7-3,TRBJ2-5,ASSLMASQETQY
TRBV5-4,TRBJ2-7,ASSLGQGSLSYEQY